This TCR beta chain was identified during a study of siplizumab effects on memory and regulatory T cells. Libraries were prepared by immunoSEQ multiplex PCR; TCRdb keeps only in-frame clonotypes and omits some of them. This sample has over 100,000 clones; more than 85% occur once, and the top ten carry about 1.1%. With respect to this clone: The antigen is unknown.

Trimming cost V 4 bases and J 0 bases; bases outside gene matches: 8. This CDR3 spans 16 amino acids. In germline, CDR1 is SGHRS, CDR2 YFSETQ. Points from the study as a whole: The study found that mappable alloreactive CD4+ clones averaged approximately 69% Treg-derived with siplizumab and approximately 27% in controls. Siplizumab brought about a significant reduction in alloreactive sequences traceable to unstimulated CD4+ memory cells.

This chain uses TRBV5-1 with TRBJ2-3; 7 bases are shared with TRBD1. Sequenced: CD4+ T cells sorted from blood. The source is a human donor in good health. CDR3 amino acids: CASSPGQVSSTDTQYF. As DNA, the CDR3 is TGCGCCAGCAGCCCCGGACAGGTCTCAAGCACAGATACGCAGTATTTT.